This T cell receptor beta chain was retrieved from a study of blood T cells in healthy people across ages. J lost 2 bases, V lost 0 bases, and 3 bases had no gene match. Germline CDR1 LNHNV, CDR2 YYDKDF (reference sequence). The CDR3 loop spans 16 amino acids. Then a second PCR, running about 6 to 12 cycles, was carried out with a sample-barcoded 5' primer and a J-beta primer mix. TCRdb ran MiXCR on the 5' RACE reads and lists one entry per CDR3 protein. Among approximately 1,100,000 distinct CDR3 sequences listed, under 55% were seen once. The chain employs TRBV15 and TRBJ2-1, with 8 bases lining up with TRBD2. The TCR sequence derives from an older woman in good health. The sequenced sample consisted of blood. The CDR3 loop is CATSREGLETYNEQFF. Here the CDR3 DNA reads TGTGCCACCAGCAGAGAGGGACTAGAAACCTACAATGAGCAGTTCTTC.